Shown below are 16 T cell receptor beta chains from a single sample sequenced in a study of prognosis after radiotherapy for stage I lung cancer. From genomic DNA, TCR beta CDR3 was amplified by two-round multiplex PCR. The authors ran first-round PCR with primers specific to each TRBV and TRBJ gene. TCRdb passed the multiplex PCR reads through MiXCR, listing each CDR3 protein once. The sample holds 20,000 to 25,000 distinct CDR3 sequences; less than 50% are singletons and the top ten take 33%. The source material was PBMCs, sampled before or after stereotactic body radiation therapy (not recorded which). These receptors were taken from a donor aged 50 or older with non-small cell lung cancer.

This clonotype has ten or more counts. The gene calls are TRBV19 and TRBJ2-1; D possibly corresponds to TRBD2 (7 bases). The V and J ends lost 11 bases and 8 bases respectively, with 13 bases between them. This CDR3 contains 11 residues. Per the germline V gene, CDR1 is LNHDA and CDR2 is SQIVND (reference sequence). CDR3 loop: CALRGGYEQFF. CDR3 nucleotide sequence: TGTGCCCTTAGGGGGGGTTATGAGCAGTTCTTC.

This clonotype was recorded at least ten times. This chain connects TRBV20-1 to TRBJ2-5; D is perhaps TRBD2 (5 bases). The length of the CDR3 is 16 residues. The germline V gene has CDR1 DFQATT and CDR2 SNEGSKA (reference sequence). V lost 6 bases to trimming and J lost 0 bases, with 20 bases between them. CDR3 sequence (DNA): TGCAGTGCGGCTGGGATCCGGAGTAGCGACCAAGAGACCCAGTACTTC. Encoded protein: CSAAGIRSSDQETQYF.

The chain recombines TRBV5-1 with TRBJ2-3, with 8 positions matching TRBD2. Looked up from germline, CDR1 is SGHRS and CDR2 is YFSETQ. This CDR3 comprises 19 residues. V lost 6 bases to trimming and J lost 2 bases; unmatched junction nucleotides: 20. CDR3 sequence reads: CASKSIPGGATYSTDTQYF. CDR3 bases: TGCGCCAGCAAGTCTATCCCGGGAGGGGCTACCTACTCCACAGATACGCAGTATTTT.

On this clonotype: This may stem from a read error, because a much larger clone lies one nucleotide away. The conserved final phenylalanine or tryptophan is absent from the CDR3, which likely points to a read error. The chain links TRBV7-3 to TRBJ2-1; 13 bases line up with TRBD2. Germline V CDR1 and CDR2: SGHTA, FQGTGA. J lost 5 bases, V lost 5 bases, and 6 bases had no gene match. The CDR3 consists of 16 residues. The CDR3 loop is CASSRTSGGGNNEQFL. The CDR3 bases are TGTGCCAGCAGCCGGACTAGCGGGGGCGGGAACAATGAGCAGTTCCTC.

This clonotype was recorded at least ten times. This chain joins TRBV4-3 and TRBJ2-2; no clear D gene. The CDR3 is made up of 15 amino acids. Trimming removed 1 base from V and 4 bases from J, with 10 bases in between. Germline V gene sequence: CDR1 LGHNA, CDR2 YSLEER. The DNA for the CDR3 is TGCGCCAGCAGCCAAGGGATACGAAGCACCGGGGAGCTGTTTTTT. Protein product: CASSQGIRSTGELFF.

Remarks on this clonotype: A far larger clone lies a single base away; this is likely a read error. This rearrangement joins TRBV7-9 to TRBJ1-2; D call uncertain. The CDR3 covers 15 residues. CDR1 and CDR2 (germline): SEHNR, FQNEAQ (reference sequence). V lost 7 bases to trimming and J lost 2 bases, with 17 bases between them. CDR3 region: CASIPSWGGNYGYTF. The CDR3 nucleotides read TGTGCCAGCATCCCCTCTTGGGGAGGGAACTATGGCTACACCTTC.

At least ten counts were recorded for this clonotype. The gene calls are TRBV11-2 and TRBJ2-7; no reliable D call. The CDR3 has 14 amino acids. V was shortened by 0 bases and J by 6 bases, with 12 bases between the two germline ends. Germline V gene lookup returns CDR1 SGHAT and CDR2 FQNNGV. In DNA, the CDR3 is TGTGCCAGCAGCTTAGATTACGCCCTGGGCGAGCAGTACTTC. Amino acids: CASSLDYALGEQYF. The full variable domain, completed using reference TRBV11-2 and TRBJ2-7, is EAGVAQSPRYKIIEKRQSVAFWCNPISGHATLYWYQQILGQGPKLLIQFQNNGVVDDSQLPKDRFSAERLKGVDSTLKIQPAKLEDSAVYLCASSLDYALGEQYFGPGTRLTVT.

As for this clonotype: This is likely an artifact of a read error, given a far larger clone one base away. The rearrangement joins TRBV6-4 to TRBJ2-7; D ambiguous. CDR1 and CDR2 (germline): MRHNA, SNTAGT. This CDR3 contains 14 residues. The CDR3 DNA reads TGTGCCGGCAGTGAAGCGCTTGGGGTTGAAGAGCAGTACTTC. Residues: CAGSEALGVEEQYF.

The genes are TRBV20-1 and TRBJ2-5, with TRBD2 identical over 9 bases. Germline CDR1 DFQATT, CDR2 SNEGSKA (reference sequence). The V segment lost 2 bases and the J segment 2 bases; nucleotides outside the gene matches: 9. The CDR3 is 16 amino acids. The CDR3 sequence: CSARRTSESIQETQYF. The CDR3 bases are TGCAGTGCTAGACGGACTAGCGAGAGTATTCAAGAGACCCAGTACTTC.

The J gene is TRBJ2-2, the V gene TRBV27; TRBD2 aligns across 8 bases. Germline V gene sequence: CDR1 MNHEY, CDR2 SMNVEV (reference sequence). The CDR3 runs 16 residues. The V segment lost 7 bases and the J segment 4 bases; nucleotides outside the gene matches: 11. CDR3: CASIPLLAGGTGELFF. CDR3 DNA: TGTGCCAGCATTCCCCTTTTGGCGGGGGGCACCGGGGAGCTGTTTTTT.

This clonotype was recorded at least ten times. The gene calls are TRBV28 and TRBJ1-2; D gene ambiguous. The CDR3 loop spans 13 amino acids. V was trimmed by 3 bases and J by 2 bases, leaving 7 bases between them. Germline assignment: CDR1 MDHEN and CDR2 SYDVKM. CDR3 loop: CASSLIRNYGYTF. The CDR3, as DNA: TGTGCCAGCAGTTTGATCCGAAACTATGGCTACACCTTC.

Many counts were recorded for this clonotype. The rearrangement uses TRBV12-3 or TRBV12-4 and TRBJ1-2, with TRBD1 identical over 9 bases. This CDR3 is 13 amino acids long. V shed 5 bases and J 8 bases; nucleotides not matched to a gene: 6. In DNA form, the CDR3 reads TGTGCCAGCAGTCTGAGGACAGGGGTAGGCTACACCTTC. Its translation: CASSLRTGVGYTF.

The V gene is TRBV6-1, the J gene TRBJ1-1, with TRBD1 matching 7 bases. V trimming: 0 bases; J trimming: 4 bases; junction bases outside the gene matches: 5. This CDR3 comprises 15 residues. CDR1 is MNHNS, CDR2 SASEGT, per germline. The DNA for the CDR3 is TGTGCCAGCAGTGAAGCGCAGGGGGTGAGCACTGAAGCTTTCTTT. This encodes CASSEAQGVSTEAFF.

For this clonotype: One end of the junction fails to match germline, which may point to a read error. The J gene is TRBJ2-5, the V gene TRBV6-2 or TRBV6-3, with D perhaps matching TRBD2 (5 bases). The CDR3 is 13 amino acids. Germline V gene sequence: CDR1 MNHEY, CDR2 SVGEGT. In DNA form, the CDR3 reads TGTGCCATCAGTCACGACGGGGTTGGGACCCAGTACTTC. Translation gives CAISHDGVGTQYF.

This rearrangement joins TRBV6-1 to TRBJ2-3; 13 bases are shared with TRBD2. V shed 5 bases and J 4 bases; nucleotides not matched to a gene: 3. There are 15 residues in the CDR3. Germline loops: CDR1 MNHNS, CDR2 SASEGT. The CDR3 reads CASSPGLAGSDTQYF. For the CDR3, the DNA is TGTGCCAGCAGTCCGGGACTAGCGGGATCAGATACGCAGTATTTT.

This clonotype was picked up many times. The V call is TRBV5-1, the J call TRBJ2-1, with a weak D call TRBD1 (6 bases). CDR3 length: 14 amino acids. V shed 5 bases and J shed 4 bases, with 13 bases lying between them. Germline CDR1 is SGHRS and CDR2 is YFSETQ. In nucleotides, the CDR3 is TGCGCCAGCAGACCCCCGGGACAATACAATGAGCAGTTCTTC. Its translation is CASRPPGQYNEQFF.